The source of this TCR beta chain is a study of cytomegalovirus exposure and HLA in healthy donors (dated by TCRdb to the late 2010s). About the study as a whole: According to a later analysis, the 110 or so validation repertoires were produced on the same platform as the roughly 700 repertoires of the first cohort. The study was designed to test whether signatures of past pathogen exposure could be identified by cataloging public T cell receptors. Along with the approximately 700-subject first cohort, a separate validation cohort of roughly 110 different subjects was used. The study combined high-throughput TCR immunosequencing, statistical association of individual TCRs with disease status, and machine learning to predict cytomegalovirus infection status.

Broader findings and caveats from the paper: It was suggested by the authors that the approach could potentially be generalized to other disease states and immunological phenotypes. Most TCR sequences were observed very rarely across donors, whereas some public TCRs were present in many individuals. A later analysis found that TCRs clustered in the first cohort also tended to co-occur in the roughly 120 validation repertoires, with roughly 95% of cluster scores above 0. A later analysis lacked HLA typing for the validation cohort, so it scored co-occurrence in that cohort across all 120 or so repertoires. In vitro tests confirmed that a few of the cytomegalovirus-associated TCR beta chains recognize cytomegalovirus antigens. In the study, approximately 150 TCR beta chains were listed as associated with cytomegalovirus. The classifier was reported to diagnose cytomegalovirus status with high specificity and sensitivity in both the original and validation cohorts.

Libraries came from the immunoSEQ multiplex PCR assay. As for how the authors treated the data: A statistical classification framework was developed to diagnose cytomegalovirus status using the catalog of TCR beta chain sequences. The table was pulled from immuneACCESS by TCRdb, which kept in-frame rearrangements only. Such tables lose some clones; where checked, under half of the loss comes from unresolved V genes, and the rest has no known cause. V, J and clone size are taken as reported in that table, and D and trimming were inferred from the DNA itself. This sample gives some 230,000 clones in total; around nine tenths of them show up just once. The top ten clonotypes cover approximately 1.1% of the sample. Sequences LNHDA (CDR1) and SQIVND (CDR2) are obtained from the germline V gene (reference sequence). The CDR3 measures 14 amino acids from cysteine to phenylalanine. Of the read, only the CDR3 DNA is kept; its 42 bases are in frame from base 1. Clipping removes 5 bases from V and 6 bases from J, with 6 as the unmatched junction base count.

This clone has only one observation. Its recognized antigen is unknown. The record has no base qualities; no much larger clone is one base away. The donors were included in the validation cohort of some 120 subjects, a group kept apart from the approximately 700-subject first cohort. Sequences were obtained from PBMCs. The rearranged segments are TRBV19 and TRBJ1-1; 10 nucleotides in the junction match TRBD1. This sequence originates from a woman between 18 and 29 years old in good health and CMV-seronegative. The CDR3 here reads CASSLGTGDPEAFF. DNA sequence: TGTGCCAGTAGTCTCGGGACAGGGGATCCTGAAGCTTTCTTT. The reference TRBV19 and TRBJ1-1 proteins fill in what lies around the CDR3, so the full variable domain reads DGGITQSPKYLFRKEGQNVTLSCEQNLNHDAMYWYRQDPGQGLRLIYYSQIVNDFQKGDIAEGYSVSREKKESFPLTVTSAQKNPTAFYLCASSLGTGDPEAFFGQGTRLTVV.